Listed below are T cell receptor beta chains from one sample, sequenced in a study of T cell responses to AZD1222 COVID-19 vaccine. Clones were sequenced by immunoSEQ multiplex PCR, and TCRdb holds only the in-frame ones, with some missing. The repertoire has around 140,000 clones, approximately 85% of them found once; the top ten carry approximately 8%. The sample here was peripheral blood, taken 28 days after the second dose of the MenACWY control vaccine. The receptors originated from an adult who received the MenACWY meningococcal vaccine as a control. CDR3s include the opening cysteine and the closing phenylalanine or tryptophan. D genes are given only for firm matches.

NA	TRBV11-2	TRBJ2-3	CASSLAGDTQYF
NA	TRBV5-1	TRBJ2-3	CASSLDIRITQYF
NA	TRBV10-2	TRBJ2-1	CASRATDGGAHNEQFF
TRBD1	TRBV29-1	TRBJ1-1	CSANWDSDAKNTEAFF
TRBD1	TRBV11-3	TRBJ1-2	CASSLQRTGGDYGYTF
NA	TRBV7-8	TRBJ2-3	CASSTRGGEGTDTQYF
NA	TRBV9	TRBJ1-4	CASSYGGEKLFF
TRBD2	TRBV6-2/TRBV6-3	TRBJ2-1	CASSFGLAGGLYNEQFF
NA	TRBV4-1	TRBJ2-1	CASSQMRGVLGNEQFF
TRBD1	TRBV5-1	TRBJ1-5	CASSLEGQGVQPQHF
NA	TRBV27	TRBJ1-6	CASRGWQGTNSPLHF
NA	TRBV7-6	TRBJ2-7	CASSLTVSSYEQYF
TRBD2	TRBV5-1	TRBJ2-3	CASSPGGGRSSTDTQYF
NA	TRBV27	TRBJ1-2	CASSRGRSITGGYTF
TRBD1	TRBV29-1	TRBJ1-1	CSVPPKLNRGTDTEAFF
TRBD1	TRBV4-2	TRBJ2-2	CASSQRVVQGANTGELFF
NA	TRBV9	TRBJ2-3	CASSVGTRTDTQYF
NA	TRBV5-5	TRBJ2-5	CASSGPEETQYF
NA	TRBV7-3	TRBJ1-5	CASSLQAGQPQHF
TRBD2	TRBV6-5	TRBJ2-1	CASTFSGAYNEQFF
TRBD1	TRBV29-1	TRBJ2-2	CSVRTGGELFF
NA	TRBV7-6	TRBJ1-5	CASSISGSQPQHF
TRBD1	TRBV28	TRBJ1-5	CASRRTGGSNQPQHF
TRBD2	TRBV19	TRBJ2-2	CASSTPTSGRARATGELFF
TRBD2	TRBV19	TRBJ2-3	CASSIGRSGTSGRADTQYF
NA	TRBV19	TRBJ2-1	CASSIQGSNNEQFF
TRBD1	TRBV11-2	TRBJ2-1	CASSKTGTGGNEQFF
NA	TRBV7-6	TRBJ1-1	CASSSVTGRNTEAFF
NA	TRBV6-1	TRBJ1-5	CASSERYNQPQHF
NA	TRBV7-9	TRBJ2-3	CASSPERGTDTQYF
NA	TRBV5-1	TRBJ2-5	CASSFNGGVVQETQYF
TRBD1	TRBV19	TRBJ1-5	CASSKGNGQGRQPQHF
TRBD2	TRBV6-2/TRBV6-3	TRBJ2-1	CASSSASGGHEQFF
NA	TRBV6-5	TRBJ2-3	CASTGAQGTDTQYF